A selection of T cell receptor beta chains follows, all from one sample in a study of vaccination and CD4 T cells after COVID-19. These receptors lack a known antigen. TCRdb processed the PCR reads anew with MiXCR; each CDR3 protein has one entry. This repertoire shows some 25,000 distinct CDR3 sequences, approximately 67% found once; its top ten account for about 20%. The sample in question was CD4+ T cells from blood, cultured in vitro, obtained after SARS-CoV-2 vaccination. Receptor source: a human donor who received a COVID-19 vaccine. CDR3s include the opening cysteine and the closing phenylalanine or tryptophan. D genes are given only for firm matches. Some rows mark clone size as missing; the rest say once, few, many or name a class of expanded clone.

cdr3_aa: CASSLEAGQVLTQYF; cdr3_nt: TGTGCCAGCAGCTTAGAGGCCGGACAGGTACTGACCCAGTACTTC; v_call: TRBV7-2; clone_size: -; d_call: TRBD1; j_call: TRBJ2-5
cdr3_aa: CSARVPKGMNTEAFF; cdr3_nt: TGCAGTGCTAGAGTCCCGAAGGGCATGAACACTGAAGCTTTCTTT; v_call: TRBV20-1; clone_size: -; d_call: -; j_call: TRBJ1-1
cdr3_aa: CASSRRRTGSYNEQFF; cdr3_nt: TGTGCCAGCAGTAGACGAAGGACAGGTTCCTACAATGAGCAGTTCTTC; v_call: TRBV6-1; clone_size: -; d_call: TRBD1; j_call: TRBJ2-1
cdr3_aa: CAWSSTGREPQHF; cdr3_nt: TGTGCCTGGAGTTCCACTGGACGGGAGCCCCAGCATTTT; v_call: TRBV30; clone_size: -; d_call: -; j_call: TRBJ1-5
cdr3_aa: CASSQVRGLGETQYF; cdr3_nt: TGTGCCAGCAGCCAAGTTCGCGGGCTGGGAGAGACCCAGTACTTC; v_call: TRBV4-2; clone_size: -; d_call: -; j_call: TRBJ2-5
cdr3_aa: CASSLTGDYGYTF; cdr3_nt: TGTGCCAGCAGCCTCACAGGGGACTATGGCTACACCTTC; v_call: TRBV9; clone_size: -; d_call: TRBD1; j_call: TRBJ1-2
cdr3_aa: CASSTGNLQIEQFF; cdr3_nt: TGTGCCAGCAGCACAGGGAATCTACAAATTGAGCAGTTCTTC; v_call: TRBV25-1; clone_size: -; d_call: -; j_call: TRBJ2-1
cdr3_aa: CSARGGGGPINTGELFF; cdr3_nt: TGCAGTGCTAGAGGGGGCGGGGGGCCTATCAACACCGGGGAGCTGTTTTTT; v_call: TRBV20-1; clone_size: few; d_call: TRBD2; j_call: TRBJ2-2
cdr3_aa: CSATPGTPSNNEQFF; cdr3_nt: TGCAGTGCGACCCCCGGGACCCCGAGCAACAATGAGCAGTTCTTC; v_call: TRBV20-1; clone_size: -; d_call: -; j_call: TRBJ2-1
cdr3_aa: CASSELLMETQYF; cdr3_nt: TGTGCCAGCAGTGAATTGTTGATGGAGACCCAGTACTTC; v_call: TRBV6-1; clone_size: few; d_call: -; j_call: TRBJ2-5
cdr3_aa: CASSLSWTDTQYF; cdr3_nt: TGTGCCAGCAGCCTCTCCTGGACAGATACGCAGTATTTT; v_call: TRBV7-6; clone_size: -; d_call: -; j_call: TRBJ2-3
cdr3_aa: CASSPPGLSGANVLTF; cdr3_nt: TGTGCCAGCAGCCCGCCTGGGCTCTCTGGGGCCAACGTCCTGACTTTC; v_call: TRBV6-1; clone_size: -; d_call: -; j_call: TRBJ2-6
cdr3_aa: CASSYPGQATEAFF; cdr3_nt: TGTGCCAGCAGTTACCCTGGACAGGCCACCGAAGCTTTCTTT; v_call: TRBV6-5; clone_size: -; d_call: TRBD1; j_call: TRBJ1-1
cdr3_aa: CASALGPVYGYTF; cdr3_nt: TGTGCCAGCGCCCTTGGGCCGGTCTATGGCTACACCTTC; v_call: TRBV12-3/TRBV12-4; clone_size: -; d_call: -; j_call: TRBJ1-2
cdr3_aa: CSATGRGVGNQPQHF; cdr3_nt: TGCAGTGCTACCGGGCGGGGGGTGGGCAATCAGCCCCAGCATTTT; v_call: TRBV20-1; clone_size: -; d_call: -; j_call: TRBJ1-5
cdr3_aa: CASSRDRGSQPQHF; cdr3_nt: TGTGCCAGCAGCCGGGACAGGGGGAGTCAGCCCCAGCATTTT; v_call: TRBV2; clone_size: -; d_call: TRBD1; j_call: TRBJ1-5
cdr3_aa: CASSMGTGNNPGANVLTF; cdr3_nt: TGTGCCAGCAGCATGGGGACAGGGAACAATCCTGGGGCCAACGTCCTGACTTTC; v_call: TRBV21-1; clone_size: -; d_call: -; j_call: TRBJ2-6